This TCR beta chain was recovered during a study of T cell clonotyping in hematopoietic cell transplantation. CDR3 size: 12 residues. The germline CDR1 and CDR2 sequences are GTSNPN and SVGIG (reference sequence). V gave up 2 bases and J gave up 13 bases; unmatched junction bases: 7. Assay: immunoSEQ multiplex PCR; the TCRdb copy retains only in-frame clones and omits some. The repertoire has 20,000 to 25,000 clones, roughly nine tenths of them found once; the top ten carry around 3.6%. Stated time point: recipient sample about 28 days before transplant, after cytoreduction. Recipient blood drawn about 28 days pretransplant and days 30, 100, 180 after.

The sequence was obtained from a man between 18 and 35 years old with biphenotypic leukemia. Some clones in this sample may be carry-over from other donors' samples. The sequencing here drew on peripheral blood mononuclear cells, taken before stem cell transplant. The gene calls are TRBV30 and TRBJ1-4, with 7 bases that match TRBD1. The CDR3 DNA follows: TGTGCCTGGAGTTCGATCGACAGGGTACTGTTTTTT. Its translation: CAWSSIDRVLFF.